The 20 T cell receptor beta chains presented below share a single source sample, sequenced in a study of T-cell memory formation after mild COVID-19. TCRdb called the 5' RACE reads again in MiXCR, with one record for every CDR3 protein. The table shows some 310,000 distinct CDR3 sequences, with more than 20% occurring only once. The sample consisted of PBMCs or a T cell subset sorted from them (not recorded which). These receptors all stem from a man between 18 and 35 years old who had mild COVID-19 (a few samples of this study predate the infection). Cell type and time point are not known.

This clonotype was seen only a few times. The V and J genes are TRBV6-2 or TRBV6-3 and TRBJ1-6; D may be TRBD1 (6 bases). Germline V gene lookup returns CDR1 MNHEY and CDR2 SVGEGT. The V gene lost 2 bases and the J gene lost 9 bases, with 14 bases spanning the gap. The CDR3 length is 15 residues. CDR3 nucleotide sequence: TGTGCCAGCAGTTACCCGACAGGCTCGATTTCACCCCTCCACTTT. Residues: CASSYPTGSISPLHF.

This chain joins TRBV25-1 and TRBJ2-6; no clear D gene. V was pared by 6 bases and J by 1 base, with 4 bases between. The germline gives CDR1 MGHDK, CDR2 SYGVNS. CDR3 length equals 13 residues. The CDR3 loop reads CASRGSGANVLTF. DNA for the CDR3: TGTGCCAGCAGGGGGTCTGGGGCCAACGTCCTGACTTTC.

The table lists this clonotype with a few counts. This rearrangement joins TRBV11-2 to TRBJ2-3, with a tentative D call TRBD2 (7 bases). The germline gives CDR1 SGHAT, CDR2 FQNNGV. V was pared by 3 bases and J by 1 base, with 11 bases between. The CDR3 runs to 15 residues. For the CDR3, the DNA is TGTGCCAGCAGCTTTACGGGGGGCCGCACAGATACGCAGTATTTT. Its translation: CASSFTGGRTDTQYF.

This clonotype was found many times. The chain combines TRBV20-1 with TRBJ2-2, with 11 bases that match TRBD2. This CDR3 is 16 amino acids long. The germline gives CDR1 DFQATT, CDR2 SNEGSKA (reference sequence). V lost 4 bases and J lost 0; bases outside the gene matches: 4. CDR3 loop: CSAKTSGAPNTGELFF. As DNA, the CDR3 is TGCAGTGCTAAGACTAGCGGGGCTCCGAACACCGGGGAGCTGTTTTTT.

This clonotype showed up just a few times. The rearrangement links TRBV20-1 to TRBJ2-7, with TRBD1 matching over 8 bases. The CDR3 is made up of 15 amino acids. Germline lookup yields CDR1 DFQATT and CDR2 SNEGSKA (reference sequence). V lost 6 bases and J lost 1; bases outside the gene matches: 11. Written as DNA, the CDR3 is TGCAGTGCCCTAAGGACAGGGTCCTTTTCCTACGAGCAGTACTTC. Encoded protein: CSALRTGSFSYEQYF.

This clonotype was recorded only once. Likely a read error: the CDR3 ends without its conserved phenylalanine or tryptophan. The rearrangement links TRBV10-3 to TRBJ2-2; 7 positions match TRBD1. Per the germline V gene, CDR1 is ENHRY and CDR2 is SYGVKD. The CDR3 totals 13 residues. J gave up 5 bases and V 10 bases, and 7 bases lay outside the gene matches. The CDR3: CATRTGLTGELFI. The CDR3 DNA follows: TGTGCCACGCGGACAGGCCTGACCGGGGAGCTGTTTATT.

The genes are TRBV28 and TRBJ1-2, with 12 bases lining up with TRBD1. In germline, CDR1 is MDHEN, CDR2 SYDVKM. Trimming removed 7 bases from V and 8 bases from J; junction bases left unmatched: 8. The CDR3 length is 14 residues. The CDR3 loop is CASTSGTGGFGYTF. The CDR3 nucleotides read TGTGCCAGCACCTCCGGGACAGGGGGCTTCGGCTACACCTTC.

The genes are TRBV12-3 or TRBV12-4 and TRBJ1-2; 7 bases line up with TRBD1. The CDR3 spans 13 residues. V was pared by 7 bases and J by 4 bases, with 6 bases of the junction left unmatched. The CDR3 loop reads CASTQQGFYGYTF. CDR3 nucleotide sequence: TGTGCCAGCACACAACAGGGGTTCTATGGCTACACCTTC.

V usage is TRBV4-3 and J usage is TRBJ2-2; 7 bases map to TRBD1. J gave up 6 bases and V 4 bases, and 8 bases lay outside the gene matches. The CDR3 has 15 residues. CDR1 and CDR2 from the germline V gene are LGHNA and YSLEER. The CDR3 region is CASSPSTGLAGELFF. As DNA, the CDR3 is TGCGCCAGCAGCCCCTCGACAGGGTTAGCCGGGGAGCTGTTTTTT.

This chain uses TRBV28 with TRBJ1-1; tentative D call: TRBD1 (5 bases). The CDR3 runs to 15 residues. CDR1 is MDHEN and CDR2 is SYDVKM in the germline V gene. Trimming left V 5 bases short and J 0 bases short, with 13 bases between. The CDR3 spells CASSPVDRMNTEAFF. CDR3 nucleotide sequence: TGTGCCAGCAGTCCCGTAGACAGAATGAACACTGAAGCTTTCTTT.

CDR3 loop: CASSLGLGNQPQHF. Here the CDR3 DNA reads TGTGCCAGCAGTTTAGGGCTGGGCAATCAGCCCCAGCATTTT. The V and J genes are TRBV12-3 or TRBV12-4 and TRBJ1-5; unclear D gene. This CDR3 has 14 residues. Deletions cut 1 base from V and 2 bases from J, with 6 bases between.

The rearrangement joins TRBV5-1 to TRBJ2-2; no clear D. Germline CDR1 SGHRS, CDR2 YFSETQ. Trimming removed 0 bases from V and 1 base from J, with 7 bases in between. The CDR3 is 15 residues long. The CDR3 DNA follows: TGCGCCAGCAGCTTGGTTTACAAGAACACCGGGGAGCTGTTTTTT. Its translation: CASSLVYKNTGELFF.

In its sample, this clonotype was seen a few times. The chain couples TRBV20-1 to TRBJ1-4; a weak D match, TRBD1 (5 bases). The ends were cut back, 3 bases at V and 3 bases at J, with 11 bases in the middle. The CDR3 extends over 14 amino acids. Germline loops: CDR1 DFQATT, CDR2 SNEGSKA (reference sequence). CDR3 sequence (DNA): TGCAGTGCTAGTCTCCAGGGCCCTAATGAAAAACTGTTTTTT. This translates into CSASLQGPNEKLFF.

In nucleotides, the CDR3 is TGTGCCAGCAGCTCACGACCGGGACAGGGGGGTTACGAGCAGTACTTC. Translation: CASSSRPGQGGYEQYF. The chain combines TRBV7-8 with TRBJ2-7; 11 bases agree with TRBD1. The CDR3 sequence is 16 residues long. In germline, CDR1 is SGHVS, CDR2 FQNEAQ. The trim removed 4 bases at V and 4 bases at J, leaving 9 bases unmatched.

This chain uses TRBV4-3 with TRBJ1-1; no clear D gene. Deletions cut 0 bases from V and 5 bases from J, with 16 bases between. CDR1 is LGHNA, CDR2 YSLEER, per germline. The CDR3 covers 16 residues. CDR3 sequence reads: CASSQDPGPPPTEAFF. CDR3 nucleotides: TGCGCCAGCAGCCAAGATCCCGGACCTCCCCCTACTGAAGCTTTCTTT.

V usage is TRBV18 and J usage is TRBJ2-5; D ambiguous. The germline V gene has CDR1 KGHSH and CDR2 LQKENI. V shed 0 bases and J shed 5 bases, with 10 bases lying between them. The CDR3 is 14 residues long. This CDR3 reads CASSPPSDEETQYF. CDR3 bases: TGTGCCAGCTCACCACCGTCTGACGAGGAGACCCAGTACTTC.

This clonotype was seen only a few times. The V gene is TRBV7-2, the J gene TRBJ1-2, with a tentative D call TRBD1 (5 bases). Germline V lookup: CDR1 SGHTA, CDR2 FQGNSA. V was shortened by 5 bases and J by 8 bases, with 18 bases between the two germline ends. The CDR3 totals 14 residues. DNA of the CDR3: TGTGCCAGCAGCCCACAGGAGGGATCGGGGGGCTACACCTTC. Its translation: CASSPQEGSGGYTF.

CDR3 region: CSATTRGWGSPLHF. CDR3 coding DNA: TGCAGTGCAACGACTAGGGGGTGGGGTTCACCCCTCCACTTT. The chain employs TRBV20-1 and TRBJ1-6; TRBD1 might be the D (6 bases). CDR1 and CDR2 (germline): DFQATT, SNEGSKA (reference sequence). V lost 6 bases to trimming and J lost 9 bases, with 18 bases between them. The CDR3 extends over 14 amino acids.

V and J are TRBV7-2 and TRBJ1-1, with D hard to call. This CDR3 comprises 12 residues. The germline gives CDR1 SGHTA, CDR2 FQGNSA. V gave up 1 base and J gave up 6 bases, with 6 bases separating them. The CDR3 region is CASSLEAAEAFF. CDR3 DNA sequence: TGTGCCAGCAGCTTAGAAGCCGCTGAAGCTTTCTTT.

The chain carries TRBV12-3 or TRBV12-4 and TRBJ2-5, with 8 bases lining up with TRBD1. The CDR3 spans 14 residues. J lost 5 bases, V lost 3 bases, and 5 bases had no gene match. CDR3 loop: CASSFSGQGETQYF. DNA of the CDR3: TGTGCCAGCAGTTTCTCAGGACAGGGCGAGACCCAGTACTTC.